The 13 T cell receptor beta chains below were found in one sample sequenced in a study of blood T cells in healthy people across ages. Using a J-beta primer mix together with a sample-barcoded 5' primer, a second PCR was run for roughly 6 to 11 cycles. MiXCR was run by TCRdb on the 5' RACE reads, yielding one entry per CDR3 protein. The sample holds around 2 million distinct CDR3 sequences, roughly 43% seen once. Input material: blood. These receptors were taken from a human donor in good health.

The chain's CDR3 is CATRDRDNTEAFF. The CDR3 nucleotides read TGTGCCACCAGAGACAGGGATAACACTGAAGCTTTCTTT. This chain links TRBV24-1 with TRBJ1-1, with 7 bases that match TRBD1. Germline CDR1 KGHDR, CDR2 SFDVKD. There are 13 residues in the CDR3. J gave up 2 bases and V 7 bases, and 3 bases lay outside the gene matches.

The V gene is TRBV29-1, the J gene TRBJ2-1, with TRBD1 matching over 7 bases. Germline lookup yields CDR1 SQVTM and CDR2 ANQGSEA. The CDR3 length is 15 residues. J lost 0 bases, V lost 3 bases, and 5 bases had no gene match. CDR3 in DNA: TGCAGCGTTGAGGGGACAGCCCTCTCCTACAATGAGCAGTTCTTC. It is translated as CSVEGTALSYNEQFF.

The chain carries TRBV24-1 and TRBJ2-7, with D tentatively TRBD1 or TRBD2 (5 bases each). The CDR3 is 13 amino acids. Germline CDR1 is KGHDR and CDR2 is SFDVKD. V shed 10 bases and J shed 5 bases, with 17 bases lying between them. The CDR3: CATQDSGSHEQYF. In DNA, the CDR3 is TGTGCCACACAGGACTCGGGATCCCACGAGCAGTACTTC.

This clonotype was detected only a few times. The V call is TRBV7-9, the J call TRBJ2-1, with D possibly being TRBD2 (6 bases). V was shortened by 4 bases and J by 3 bases, with 16 bases between the two germline ends. This CDR3 comprises 16 residues. Germline values: CDR1 SEHNR, CDR2 FQNEAQ (reference sequence). Written as DNA, the CDR3 is TGTGCCAGCAGCTCTAAACTAGCAACCTACTACAATGAGCAGTTCTTC. It translates to CASSSKLATYYNEQFF.

This clonotype came up a few times. The chain couples TRBV20-1 to TRBJ1-2; D is unclear. There are 14 residues in the CDR3. Germline V gives CDR1 DFQATT, CDR2 SNEGSKA (reference sequence). Trimming pared 2 bases from V and 0 bases from J, leaving 10 bases between. The CDR3 nucleotides are TGCAGTGCTAGACCCTTGGTAGCTAACTATGGCTACACCTTC. Translated, it gives CSARPLVANYGYTF.

The chain's CDR3 is CASSQEARMGGYTF. CDR3 nucleotide sequence: TGCGCCAGCAGCCAAGAGGCCCGCATGGGGGGCTACACCTTC. The chain recombines TRBV4-3 with TRBJ1-2, with unresolved D. Per the germline V gene, CDR1 is LGHNA and CDR2 is YSLEER. This CDR3 region has 14 residues. V was clipped by 0 bases and J by 8 bases, with 13 bases between them.

In this sample, this clonotype turned up a few times. The chain combines TRBV4-1 with TRBJ2-7, with no clear D. This CDR3 spans 15 amino acids. The V and J ends lost 3 bases and 2 bases respectively, with 14 bases between them. CDR1 is MGHRA, CDR2 YSYEKL, per germline. CDR3 amino acids: CASSQFLTPPYEQYF. In DNA, the CDR3 is TGCGCCAGCAGCCAGTTTTTGACACCGCCCTACGAGCAGTACTTC.

This clonotype was picked up a small number of times. The V and J genes are TRBV20-1 and TRBJ2-5; D is ambiguous. Trimming shortened V by 5 bases and J by 0 bases, and 13 bases separated the two germline ends. Germline V gene sequence: CDR1 DFQATT, CDR2 SNEGSKA (reference sequence). The CDR3 loop spans 14 amino acids. The CDR3 DNA reads as TGCAGTGCTGAATGGCGAGGTTACCAAGAGACCCAGTACTTC. The encoded protein is CSAEWRGYQETQYF.

J is TRBJ2-7 and V is TRBV28, with 9 bases identical to TRBD1. The germline CDR1 and CDR2 sequences are MDHEN and SYDVKM. The CDR3 has 19 amino acids. The junction had 16 bases not matched to a gene; V was cut back by 4 bases and J by 0 bases. The CDR3 DNA is TGTGCCAGCAGTTATGGACGTGGACAGGGGCGGGGAAGCTCCTACGAGCAGTACTTC. Translated, it gives CASSYGRGQGRGSSYEQYF.

The V call is TRBV29-1, the J call TRBJ2-1; D possibly corresponds to TRBD2 (6 bases). Trimming removed 0 bases from V and 13 bases from J, with 22 bases in between. Per the germline V gene, CDR1 is SQVTM and CDR2 is ANQGSEA. CDR3 length: 15 residues. The CDR3 DNA reads TGCAGCGTTGAAGATGAAGACGGGGGTTTAGAGACCCAGTTCTTC. Protein: CSVEDEDGGLETQFF.

This sequence joins TRBV7-2 and TRBJ1-1; D is undetermined. This CDR3 is built from 17 residues. Per the germline V gene, CDR1 is SGHTA and CDR2 is FQGNSA. Trimming took off 5 bases at V and 2 bases at J, with 21 bases between the two ends. For the CDR3, the DNA is TGTGCCAGCAGCCTCGGGCGCGGAGGGTCCTTCAACACTGAAGCTTTCTTT. Its protein is CASSLGRGGSFNTEAFF.

The genes are TRBV20-1 and TRBJ2-7, with 8 bases that match TRBD2. The better agreement between TRBJ2-5 and the DNA end casts doubt on the J call. The CDR3 covers 15 residues. In germline, CDR1 is DFQATT, CDR2 SNEGSKA (reference sequence). CDR3 DNA: TGCAGTGCTAGAGATCAGGCGGGGGGTGGGGAGACCCAGTACTTC. Translating it yields CSARDQAGGGETQYF.

The chain couples TRBV7-2 to TRBJ2-3; 12 bases map to TRBD2. CDR1 SGHTA and CDR2 FQGNSA come from the germline V gene. The ends lost 0 bases at V and 4 bases at J; junction bases unmatched: 8. The CDR3 contains 18 residues. The CDR3 sequence is CASSLAPPGTSGPDTQYF. The CDR3 region has the DNA TGTGCCAGCAGCTTAGCTCCCCCGGGGACTAGCGGGCCAGATACGCAGTATTTT.